This entry lists 29 T cell receptor beta chains sequenced from one sample in a study of blood T cells in healthy people across ages. Sample-barcoded 5' priming and a J-beta primer mix drove a second PCR of about 7 to 11 cycles. TCRdb itself ran the 5' RACE reads through MiXCR, one entry per CDR3 protein. This table has about 810,000 distinct CDR3 sequences, about 37% appearing once. Sequenced input: blood. The receptors come from a man aged 18 to 29 in good health.

The gene calls are TRBV5-1 and TRBJ2-7; 11 bases are a match to TRBD1. Germline values: CDR1 SGHRS, CDR2 YFSETQ. V gave up 4 bases and J gave up 5 bases; unmatched junction bases: 8. The CDR3 extends over 15 amino acids. CDR3 nucleotides: TGCGCCAGCAGCGTAGGGACAGGGGGAGTCCACGAGCAGTACTTC. Its protein is CASSVGTGGVHEQYF.

The DNA of the CDR3 is TGTGCCAGCAGTGCAGGCGGATTTAATGAAAAACTGTTTTTT. It encodes CASSAGGFNEKLFF. The chain links TRBV6-5 to TRBJ1-4; D gene unclear. Germline assignment: CDR1 MNHEY and CDR2 SVGAGI. The CDR3 contains 14 residues. Trimming took off 5 bases at V and 4 bases at J, with 11 bases between the two ends.

The V gene is TRBV6-2 or TRBV6-3, the J gene TRBJ1-5; 7 bases agree with TRBD1. The CDR3 extends over 14 amino acids. Germline loops: CDR1 MNHEY, CDR2 SVGEGT. The V gene end was trimmed by 4 bases and the J gene end by 7 bases; junction bases not matched to a gene: 7. The CDR3, as DNA: TGTGCCAGCAGTTGGGCAGGGGGAAGGCAGCCCCAGCATTTT. Its translation: CASSWAGGRQPQHF.

The J gene is TRBJ2-3, the V gene TRBV7-9, with 13 bases fitting TRBD2. The CDR3 runs to 17 residues. CDR1 is SEHNR, CDR2 FQNEAQ, per germline (reference sequence). V shed 8 bases, J shed 0 bases, and the junction held 8 bases outside the gene matches. The DNA for the CDR3 is TGTGCCAGCTGGGGGACTAGCGGGATTGGAAGCACAGATACGCAGTATTTT. It encodes CASWGTSGIGSTDTQYF.

A few counts support this clonotype. A junction end diverges from the germline sequence, so it may reflect a read error. This sequence joins TRBV13 and TRBJ2-4; 8 nucleotides line up with TRBD1. The CDR3 contains 15 residues. CDR1 and CDR2 from the germline V gene are PRHDT and FYEKMQ (reference sequence). The CDR3 coding sequence is TGTGCCAACAGCTTATCGCCGACAGGGGCGGACATTCAGTACTTC. It codes for CANSLSPTGADIQYF.

This clonotype has ten or more counts. The chain joins TRBV29-1 to TRBJ1-1, with TRBD1 matching over 7 bases. The CDR3 covers 12 residues. The V segment lost 8 bases and the J segment 13 bases; nucleotides outside the gene matches: 16. In germline, CDR1 is SQVTM, CDR2 ANQGSEA. CDR3 amino acids: CSTTSGGYQVFF. The CDR3 bases are TGCAGCACCACCTCAGGGGGTTACCAGGTTTTCTTT.

This clonotype showed up just a few times. With a much larger clone just one base away, this may be a read error. The chain joins TRBV12-3 or TRBV12-4 to TRBJ2-1, with D possibly TRBD1 on 5 matching bases. The DNA end favors TRBJ2-7, so the J call may be wrong. CDR3 length: 15 amino acids. CDR3 sequence (DNA): TGTGCCAGCAGCCCCCAGGGTGGCCCCTACAATGAGCAGTACTTC. Amino acids: CASSPQGGPYNEQYF.

This clonotype was counted at least ten times. The rearrangement links TRBV7-2 to TRBJ1-2; TRBD1 might be the D (5 bases). Trimming took off 1 base at V and 3 bases at J, with 9 bases between the two ends. Per germline, CDR1 SGHTA and CDR2 FQGNSA. The CDR3 length is 14 residues. The CDR3 spells CASSLVTDYYGYTF. In nucleotides, the CDR3 is TGTGCCAGCAGCTTAGTGACAGACTACTATGGCTACACCTTC.

The gene calls are TRBV2 and TRBJ2-1; 10 bases agree with TRBD2. V was clipped by 7 bases and J by 9 bases; unmatched bases: 12. This CDR3 comprises 15 residues. Germline CDR1 reads SNHLY; CDR2 reads FYNNEI. CDR3 nucleotide sequence: TGTGCCAGCACAGCACGTAGCGGGGGGTGGGGTGAGCAGTTCTTC. As protein: CASTARSGGWGEQFF.

The genes are TRBV6-5 and TRBJ2-3, with 11 bases that match TRBD2. Germline values: CDR1 MNHEY, CDR2 SVGAGI. This CDR3 spans 21 amino acids. V lost 0 bases, J lost 2 bases, and 16 bases stayed unmatched. In DNA form, the CDR3 reads TGTGCCAGCAGTTACTCGCTGTCTCTAGCGGGGGGAAACCCCGACACAGATACGCAGTATTTT. It translates to CASSYSLSLAGGNPDTDTQYF.

The table lists this clonotype with many counts. The CDR3 sequence is CASSFGGGRTDTQYF. The CDR3 bases are TGTGCCAGCAGTTTTGGGGGGGGGCGCACAGATACGCAGTATTTT. The J gene is TRBJ2-3, the V gene TRBV5-4; a possible D gene is TRBD2 (7 bases). Germline loops: CDR1 SGHNT, CDR2 YYREEE (reference sequence). The length of the CDR3 is 15 residues. V gave up 5 bases and J gave up 1 base, with 14 bases separating them. Full variable domain (outside the CDR3, taken from reference TRBV5-4 and TRBJ2-3): ETGVTQSPTHLIKTRGQQVTLRCSSQSGHNTVSWYQQALGQGPQFIFQYYREEENGRGNFPPRFSGLQFPNYSSELNVNALELDDSALYLCASSFGGGRTDTQYFGPGTRLTVL.

This clonotype was counted a single time. The genes are TRBV18 and TRBJ1-1; 8 positions match TRBD1. There are 14 residues in the CDR3. The V gene's germline CDR1 is KGHSH and CDR2 LQKENI. V lost 3 bases, J lost 6 bases, and 6 bases stayed unmatched. The CDR3 reads CASSPRETGAEAFF. CDR3 coding DNA: TGTGCCAGCTCACCCCGGGAGACAGGGGCTGAAGCTTTCTTT.

This clonotype was observed once. This could be a read error, since a much larger clone is one nucleotide away. The rearrangement joins TRBV20-1 to TRBJ2-1; D call uncertain. V was trimmed by 3 bases and J by 5 bases, leaving 17 bases between them. Germline V gene data show CDR1 as DFQATT and CDR2 as SNEGSKA (reference sequence). This CDR3 region has 15 residues. The CDR3 sequence: CSARTSAHSHNEQFF. The CDR3 coding sequence is TGCAGTGCTAGGACCAGTGCCCATAGCCACAATGAGCAGTTCTTC.

The chain carries TRBV29-1 and TRBJ2-1, with D unresolved. V lost 4 bases to trimming and J lost 5 bases, with 15 bases between them. The CDR3 has 14 amino acids. Germline CDR1 reads SQVTM; CDR2 reads ANQGSEA. The CDR3 loop reads CSVAVHSTNNEQFF. CDR3 bases: TGCAGCGTTGCGGTCCACAGCACAAACAATGAGCAGTTCTTC.

The sample holds a few counts of this clonotype. The chain joins TRBV4-3 to TRBJ2-1; a weak D match, TRBD1 (5 bases). The germline gives CDR1 LGHNA, CDR2 YSLEER. Trimming pared 4 bases from V and 4 bases from J, leaving 14 bases between. CDR3 length: 15 residues. The CDR3 DNA reads TGCGCCAGCAGCCCCCTTCAGACAGCGTACAATGAGCAGTTCTTC. It translates to CASSPLQTAYNEQFF.

The chain combines TRBV13 with TRBJ2-5; no definite D call. The J call may be incorrect, as the DNA end agrees better with TRBJ2-7. The germline CDR1 and CDR2 sequences are PRHDT and FYEKMQ (reference sequence). This CDR3 contains 14 residues. Here the CDR3 reads CASSLTRRTYEQYF. DNA of the CDR3: TGTGCCAGCAGCTTAACCAGGAGAACCTACGAGCAGTACTTC.

J is TRBJ1-4 and V is TRBV18, with D tentatively TRBD1 (5 bases). Trimming removed 8 bases from V and 7 bases from J, with 17 bases in between. The CDR3 is 14 residues long. Germline CDR1 and CDR2: KGHSH and LQKENI. The CDR3, as DNA: TGTGCCAGCGCCCGGGGCTCCCGGGCTGAAAAACTGTTTTTT. Residues: CASARGSRAEKLFF.

This clonotype was seen repeatedly, ten times or more. At one end the junction does not follow the germline gene, possibly because of a read error. The chain joins TRBV7-2 to TRBJ2-3, with D possibly matching TRBD2 (6 bases). This CDR3 has 16 amino acids. Germline V CDR1 and CDR2: SGHTA, FQGNSA. CDR3 amino acids: CASSLVGGRSTDTQYF. CDR3 nucleotide sequence: TGCGCCAGCAGCTTGGTGGGAGGACGGAGCACAGATACGCAGTATTTT.

This CDR3 is CASSEGVGELFF. The CDR3 DNA reads as TGTGCCAGCAGTGAGGGGGTCGGGGAGCTGTTTTTT. V and J are TRBV25-1 and TRBJ2-2; D tentatively fits TRBD1 or TRBD2 (5 bases each). Germline CDR1 reads MGHDK; CDR2 reads SYGVNS. V dropped 3 bases and J dropped 7 bases, with 6 bases sitting between them. The CDR3 runs 12 residues.

This chain joins TRBV20-1 and TRBJ1-5; tentatively, D is TRBD1 (6 bases). This CDR3 has 14 amino acids. V lost 3 bases and J lost 5, with 14 bases in between. Germline CDR1 and CDR2: DFQATT and SNEGSKA (reference sequence). This CDR3 is CSASDGQSHQPQHF. The CDR3 DNA is TGCAGTGCTAGTGATGGACAGTCGCATCAGCCCCAGCATTTT.

V and J are TRBV6-2 or TRBV6-3 and TRBJ2-4, with TRBD2 identical over 10 bases. Trimming removed 5 bases from V and 3 bases from J; junction bases left unmatched: 13. The germline gives CDR1 MNHEY, CDR2 SVGEGT. The CDR3 contains 18 residues. The CDR3 region is CASSQQDRASGGKNIQYF. The DNA of the CDR3 is TGTGCCAGCAGTCAGCAGGACAGGGCTAGCGGGGGCAAAAACATTCAGTACTTC.

This chain connects TRBV13 to TRBJ2-7; D is unclear. The CDR3 is 16 amino acids. Trimming took 0 bases from V and 0 from J, leaving 12 bases between them. Germline lookup yields CDR1 PRHDT and CDR2 FYEKMQ (reference sequence). This CDR3 is CASSLGLKGSSYEQYF. The CDR3 DNA follows: TGTGCCAGCAGCTTAGGCCTAAAGGGAAGCTCCTACGAGCAGTACTTC.

The J gene is TRBJ2-7, the V gene TRBV10-3; possibly TRBD1 for D (5 bases). Germline V gives CDR1 ENHRY, CDR2 SYGVKD. V was shortened by 3 bases and J by 3 bases, with 6 bases between the two germline ends. The CDR3 totals 12 residues. The CDR3 nucleotides read TGTGCCATCAGTGACAGGGACTACGAGCAGTACTTC. This codes for CAISDRDYEQYF.

The sample holds a few counts of this clonotype. The chain couples TRBV6-2 or TRBV6-3 to TRBJ1-6, with D uncertain. CDR1 and CDR2 from the germline V gene are MNHEY and SVGEGT. CDR3 length: 13 amino acids. V gave up 2 bases and J gave up 7 bases, with 6 bases separating them. Written as DNA, the CDR3 is TGTGCCAGCAGTTACCTCTTCAATTCACCCCTCCACTTT. This translates into CASSYLFNSPLHF.

Comment on this clonotype: This clone may be a read error of a much larger clone one base away. This chain uses TRBV5-5 with TRBJ2-5, with no clear D. Germline values: CDR1 SGHKS, CDR2 YYEKEE (reference sequence). The V gene lost 0 bases and the J gene lost 1 base, with 7 bases spanning the gap. The CDR3 runs 14 residues. The CDR3 protein is CASSLETCQETQYF. DNA of the CDR3: TGTGCCAGCAGCTTGGAGACGTGCCAAGAGACCCAGTACTTC.

V usage is TRBV20-1 and J usage is TRBJ2-2, with 9 bases aligning to TRBD1. V shed 4 bases, J shed 4 bases, and the junction held 10 bases outside the gene matches. CDR1 DFQATT and CDR2 SNEGSKA come from the germline V gene (reference sequence). This CDR3 comprises 16 residues. CDR3 region: CSANRPGTGTTGELFF. CDR3 DNA sequence: TGCAGTGCTAATCGTCCCGGGACAGGGACCACCGGGGAGCTGTTTTTT.

The CDR3 loop reads CASSPLTGITEAFF. In DNA form, the CDR3 reads TGTGCCAGCAGCCCACTTACAGGGATCACTGAAGCTTTCTTT. The V and J genes are TRBV7-2 and TRBJ1-1, with D tentatively TRBD1 (6 bases). Germline CDR1 SGHTA, CDR2 FQGNSA. The V and J ends lost 5 bases and 4 bases respectively, with 14 bases between them. The CDR3 extends over 14 amino acids.

The rearrangement joins TRBV10-3 to TRBJ2-7; TRBD1 agrees at 10 bases. The germline V gene encodes CDR1 ENHRY and CDR2 SYGVKD. Trimming removed 6 bases from V and 5 bases from J; junction bases left unmatched: 7. This CDR3 has 14 residues. CDR3 bases: TGTGCCATCAGCCCGGGACAGGGGTCAAACGAGCAGTACTTC. It is translated as CAISPGQGSNEQYF.

This clonotype occurred many times. V and J are TRBV6-5 and TRBJ2-5, with D hard to call. Germline lookup yields CDR1 MNHEY and CDR2 SVGAGI. Trimming stripped 0 bases from V and 11 bases from J, with 13 bases between. The CDR3 is 13 amino acids. The CDR3 bases are TGTGCCAGCAGTTACTCGGCAAGGGCTGAGCAGTACTTC. Protein product: CASSYSARAEQYF.